This T cell receptor beta chain was sequenced in a study of graft-versus-host responses after intestinal transplantation. As concerns this clone: The same CDR3 also results from other DNA sequences found in this sample.

The repertoire was sequenced with immunoSEQ multiplex PCR; TCRdb's copy has only in-frame clones and lacks some. The sample lists more than 12,000 clones; roughly two thirds were seen once. Germline CDR1 is SGHRS and CDR2 is YFSETQ. The V gene lost 4 bases and the J gene lost 2 bases, with 11 bases spanning the gap. This CDR3 spans 14 amino acids. To release intraepithelial and lamina propria lymphocytes, the graft tissue was processed. The sequence derives from a human patient who received an intestinal transplant, so some T cells may come from the graft donor. The V gene is TRBV5-1, the J gene TRBJ2-3; D is perhaps TRBD2 (5 bases). The sample in question was ileum tissue, obtained 650 to 700 days after intestinal transplantation. CDR3 DNA sequence: TGCGCCAGCAGCAACGGACTTGACACAGATACGCAGTATTTT. Protein sequence: CASSNGLDTDTQYF. The full variable domain, its missing parts supplied by reference TRBV5-1 and TRBJ2-3, is KAGVTQTPRYLIKTRGQQVTLSCSPISGHRSVSWYQQTPGQGLQFLFEYFSETQRNKGNFPGRFSGRQFSNSRSEMNVSTLELGDSALYLCASSNGLDTDTQYFGPGTRLTVL.